This passage covers 7 T cell receptor beta chains from one sample sequenced in a study of blood T cell repertoires in COVID-19. Clones were read by immunoSEQ multiplex PCR, and TCRdb kept only the in-frame ones, dropping some. The sample holds approximately 150,000 clones, approximately 91% seen once. Material for sequencing was peripheral blood. These receptors were taken from a man younger than 30 with COVID-19, enrolled during active disease.

V usage is TRBV3-1 (or the pseudogene TRBV3-2) and J usage is TRBJ2-7; 16 positions agree with TRBD2. Losses at the gene ends were 4 bases for V and 3 bases for J; bases not matched to a gene: 9. Germline V gene data show CDR1 as LGHDT and CDR2 as YNNKEL (reference sequence). The CDR3 sequence is 18 residues long. CDR3 sequence reads: CASSLGLAGGWLFYEQYF. The CDR3 DNA follows: TGTGCCAGCAGCCTGGGACTAGCGGGAGGGTGGCTCTTCTACGAGCAGTACTTC.

This clone has just one count. At one end, the junction sequence differs from germline, possibly due to a read error. The chain joins TRBV7-2 to TRBJ1-4, with 7 nucleotides matching TRBD1. The CDR3 is made up of 15 amino acids. Germline V CDR1 and CDR2: SGHTA, FQGNSA. The DNA for the CDR3 is TGTGCCAGCAGCCGTGGACAGGCCACAAATGAAAAACTGCTTTTT. Protein product: CASSRGQATNEKLLF.

In its sample, this clone was seen once. The genes are TRBV28 and TRBJ1-2; D possibly corresponds to TRBD1 (5 bases). Germline CDR1 and CDR2: MDHEN and SYDVKM. The CDR3 is made up of 13 amino acids. V was cut by 4 bases and J by 2 bases, with 8 bases left in between. The CDR3 coding sequence is TGTGCCAGCAGTTCCGGGGGAAACTATGGCTACACCTTC. Translated: CASSSGGNYGYTF.

The V gene is TRBV6-5, the J gene TRBJ2-3; D perhaps matches TRBD2 (5 bases). Trimming stripped 5 bases from V and 7 bases from J, with 16 bases between. The CDR3 spans 14 residues. Germline V gene sequence: CDR1 MNHEY, CDR2 SVGAGI. CDR3 nucleotides: TGTGCCAGCAGTCGGCGGACTGAATTATATACGCAGTATTTT. Amino acids: CASSRRTELYTQYF.

To note about this clone: Other DNA sequences in the sample encode the same CDR3. The V and J genes are TRBV11-2 and TRBJ2-7; the D is unclear. Trimming removed 5 bases at V and 1 base at J, with 3 bases between. Per germline, CDR1 SGHAT and CDR2 FQNNGV. The CDR3 covers 11 residues. CDR3 DNA: TGTGCCAGCAGCCCGTCCTACGAGCAGTACTTC. Its translation: CASSPSYEQYF. Based on the CDR3 plus reference TRBV11-2 and TRBJ2-7, the full variable domain is EAGVAQSPRYKIIEKRQSVAFWCNPISGHATLYWYQQILGQGPKLLIQFQNNGVVDDSQLPKDRFSAERLKGVDSTLKIQPAKLEDSAVYLCASSPSYEQYFGPGTRLTVT.

The rearrangement joins TRBV19 to TRBJ1-3; D gene uncertain. Deletions cut 3 bases from V and 4 bases from J, with 13 bases between. The CDR3 extends over 15 amino acids. Per germline, CDR1 LNHDA and CDR2 SQIVND (reference sequence). The chain's CDR3 is CASSIREYGGNTIYF. CDR3 in DNA: TGTGCCAGTAGTATTCGGGAATATGGAGGAAACACCATATATTTT.

The chain is built from TRBV4-1 and TRBJ2-5; possibly TRBD1 for D (5 bases). The CDR3 has 15 residues. V was cut by 2 bases and J by 5 bases, with 15 bases left in between. The germline CDR1 and CDR2 sequences are MGHRA and YSYEKL. The CDR3 DNA follows: TGCGCCAGCAGCCAAAACGTCAGGGTGTTGGAGACCCAGTACTTC. It is translated as CASSQNVRVLETQYF.